A selection of T cell receptor beta chains follows, all from one sample in a study of technical replicates of blood from four donors. Libraries were prepared by immunoSEQ multiplex PCR; TCRdb keeps only in-frame clonotypes and omits some of them. The sample shows 40,000 to 55,000 clones, about 96% of them seen only once. What was sequenced was T cells isolated from PBMCs. These receptors all come from a human donor in good health. CDR3s include the opening cysteine and the closing phenylalanine or tryptophan. Each record gives: clone size, V gene, D gene, J gene, CDR3 protein, CDR3 DNA. D genes are given only for firm matches. Only part of the rows carry a size: once, few, many, or a class if the clone is expanded.

abundance: -
v_gene: TRBV7-6
d_gene: -
j_gene: TRBJ2-3
CDR3aa: CASSSDMSTDTQYF
CDR3nt: TGTGCCAGCAGCTCGGACATGAGCACAGATACGCAGTATTTT

abundance: -
v_gene: TRBV2
d_gene: TRBD1
j_gene: TRBJ2-7
CDR3aa: CASSDEDRGLYEQYF
CDR3nt: TGTGCCAGCAGTGATGAGGACAGGGGGCTCTACGAGCAGTACTTC

abundance: -
v_gene: TRBV7-2
d_gene: -
j_gene: TRBJ2-3
CDR3aa: CASGPSGEIPRGPDTQYF
CDR3nt: TGTGCCAGCGGGCCCTCGGGAGAAATTCCGAGGGGCCCAGATACGCAGTATTTT

abundance: -
v_gene: TRBV9
d_gene: -
j_gene: TRBJ1-2
CDR3aa: CASSAPWPYGYTF
CDR3nt: TGTGCCAGCAGCGCGCCATGGCCCTATGGCTACACCTTC

abundance: -
v_gene: TRBV27
d_gene: -
j_gene: TRBJ2-7
CDR3aa: CASSLYPGGSYEQYF
CDR3nt: TGTGCCAGCAGTTTATACCCTGGCGGGTCCTACGAGCAGTACTTC

abundance: -
v_gene: TRBV18
d_gene: TRBD1
j_gene: TRBJ2-7
CDR3aa: CASSPRDRADRYEQYF
CDR3nt: TGTGCCAGCTCACCACGAGACAGGGCGGACAGATACGAGCAGTACTTC

abundance: -
v_gene: TRBV19
d_gene: -
j_gene: TRBJ2-1
CDR3aa: CASSILAGAGEQFF
CDR3nt: TGTGCCAGTAGTATTTTGGCGGGGGCAGGTGAGCAGTTCTTC

abundance: -
v_gene: TRBV7-9
d_gene: TRBD1
j_gene: TRBJ1-1
CDR3aa: CASSATSGTGGTEAFF
CDR3nt: TGTGCCAGCAGCGCCACCTCCGGGACAGGGGGCACTGAAGCTTTCTTT

abundance: -
v_gene: TRBV6-5
d_gene: TRBD1
j_gene: TRBJ1-1
CDR3aa: CASSYRTGGTEAFF
CDR3nt: TGTGCCAGCAGTTACAGAACAGGGGGGACTGAAGCTTTCTTT

abundance: -
v_gene: TRBV5-1
d_gene: -
j_gene: TRBJ2-7
CDR3aa: CASSFTGYEQYF
CDR3nt: TGCGCCAGCAGCTTCACAGGGTACGAGCAGTACTTC

abundance: -
v_gene: TRBV7-9
d_gene: TRBD2
j_gene: TRBJ2-1
CDR3aa: CALTSGSNEQFF
CDR3nt: TGTGCCCTGACTAGCGGGAGCAATGAGCAGTTCTTC

abundance: -
v_gene: TRBV5-1
d_gene: -
j_gene: TRBJ2-1
CDR3aa: CASSLVPDEQFF
CDR3nt: TGCGCCAGCAGCTTGGTCCCCGATGAGCAGTTCTTC

abundance: -
v_gene: TRBV4-1
d_gene: TRBD1
j_gene: TRBJ2-7
CDR3aa: CASSQERTGPYEQYF
CDR3nt: TGCGCCAGCAGCCAAGAAAGGACAGGGCCCTACGAGCAGTACTTC

abundance: -
v_gene: TRBV7-9
d_gene: -
j_gene: TRBJ2-7
CDR3aa: CASSLFLSYEQYF
CDR3nt: TGTGCCAGCAGCTTATTCCTCTCCTACGAGCAGTACTTC

abundance: -
v_gene: TRBV11-2
d_gene: TRBD1
j_gene: TRBJ1-5
CDR3aa: CASSPGQGNQPQHF
CDR3nt: TGTGCCAGCAGCCCCGGACAGGGGAATCAGCCCCAGCATTTT

abundance: -
v_gene: TRBV6-5
d_gene: -
j_gene: TRBJ2-3
CDR3aa: CASSYSGGRHKDTQYF
CDR3nt: TGTGCCAGCAGTTACTCCGGTGGGAGACATAAAGATACGCAGTATTTT

abundance: -
v_gene: TRBV12-5
d_gene: TRBD1
j_gene: TRBJ2-2
CDR3aa: CASGLVQGSANTGELFF
CDR3nt: TGTGCTAGTGGTTTGGTACAGGGGTCCGCGAACACCGGGGAGCTGTTTTTT

abundance: -
v_gene: TRBV9
d_gene: -
j_gene: TRBJ2-1
CDR3aa: CASTPSYWFNEQFF
CDR3nt: TGTGCCAGCACCCCTTCTTACTGGTTCAATGAGCAGTTCTTC

abundance: -
v_gene: TRBV6-4
d_gene: TRBD2
j_gene: TRBJ2-1
CDR3aa: CASSSGGPSYNEQFF
CDR3nt: TGTGCCAGCAGTTCGGGGGGTCCCTCCTACAATGAGCAGTTCTTC

abundance: -
v_gene: TRBV5-1
d_gene: TRBD2
j_gene: TRBJ2-7
CDR3aa: CASSPGGLAGEGSSYEQYF
CDR3nt: TGCGCCAGCAGCCCCGGGGGACTAGCGGGCGAGGGAAGCTCCTACGAGCAGTACTTC

abundance: -
v_gene: TRBV6-5
d_gene: TRBD2
j_gene: TRBJ2-2
CDR3aa: CASSRLAGEGGELFF
CDR3nt: TGTGCCAGCAGCCGACTAGCGGGAGAAGGCGGGGAGCTGTTTTTT

abundance: -
v_gene: TRBV6-5
d_gene: -
j_gene: TRBJ2-1
CDR3aa: CASIGGSYNEQFF
CDR3nt: TGTGCCAGCATCGGGGGATCCTACAATGAGCAGTTCTTC

abundance: -
v_gene: TRBV28
d_gene: -
j_gene: TRBJ2-1
CDR3aa: CASSRRSGKDEQFF
CDR3nt: TGTGCCAGCAGTAGACGCTCGGGGAAGGATGAGCAGTTCTTC

abundance: few
v_gene: TRBV6-6
d_gene: TRBD1
j_gene: TRBJ1-1
CDR3aa: CASSSIGGEAFF
CDR3nt: TGTGCCAGCAGTTCTATAGGGGGCGAAGCTTTCTTT